This T cell receptor (beta chain) was observed in a study of PD-L1 blockade in urothelial cancer (dated 2017 in TCRdb). About the full investigation: All patients started therapy in the mid-2010s and received atezolizumab 1,200 mg intravenously every 3 weeks. Twenty-five of 29 patients were males with bladder-origin urothelial cancer, and about 65% of the 29 reported a prior smoking history. Patients had an ECOG performance status of 0 or 1 and had received between 0 and 3 prior chemotherapy regimens. Blood samples were analyzed at two time points: 3 weeks after treatment start (second dose) and 6 weeks after treatment start. A median of 141,255 T cells and around 81,000 unique TCRs was obtained from blood samples, and a median clonality of roughly 0.08 was observed. The study, an exploratory multi-omic analysis, examined somatic, immune and clinical correlates of response to PD-L1 blockade with atezolizumab in urothelial cancer. TCR sequencing covered pretreatment tumor samples and matched, serially collected peripheral blood taken before and after atezolizumab treatment. Durable clinical benefit meant progression-free survival longer than 6 months, and TCR features were also tested against progression-free and overall survival. In the same patients, whole exome sequencing and RNA sequencing of pretreatment tumors were performed in addition to TCR sequencing. Eight to ten patients achieved durable clinical benefit and approximately 20 did not. Pretreatment blood TCR-seq was available for fewer than 30 patients, at least one posttreatment blood collection was obtained for some 24 patients, and tumor TCR-seq was available for some 24 patients. General study outcomes and caveats: A pretreatment peripheral blood TCR clonality below the median was linked to improved progression-free and overall survival. Small sample size (n of about 30) and many exploratory analyses mean the results are intended to be hypothesis-generating. At 3 weeks after the start of treatment, tumor-associated TCR clones in peripheral blood had expanded more in patients with durable benefit (n of about 22, p = 0.022).

A total of around 30 patients with locally advanced or metastatic urothelial carcinoma, treated at Memorial Sloan Kettering on a trial protocol, made up the cohort. Peripheral blood mononuclear cells were collected pretreatment and during treatment, with between 1 and 8 total time points obtained per patient. The Qiagen DNeasy Blood extraction kit was used to purify genomic DNA from total PBMCs and from tumor samples. PBMCs were collected pretreatment and during treatment, and were isolated and stored as previously described. To estimate absolute template abundance from read counts, synthetic TCR analog templates were spiked into each PCR. TCRbeta CDR3 regions were amplified from genomic DNA with bias-controlled V and J gene primers using the immunoSEQ assay. Sequencing of rearranged TCRbeta segments was done at approximately 20X coverage. The original methods were these. Clustering was used to correct sequencing errors, and CDR3s were annotated against IMGT so that V, D and J genes could be assigned. Only productive TCRbeta rearrangements were used in downstream analyses, excluding out-of-frame or stop-codon sequences. Clonality was calculated as one minus the Shannon entropy normalized by the log of the number of unique productive sequences. Fisher's exact test with Benjamini-Hochberg correction, using a cutoff of adjusted p below 0.01, was how clones that differed between time points or between blood and tumor were identified. What TCRdb holds here is the immuneACCESS table cut down to in-frame rearrangements. Part of the clones is not present; checked against another copy, under half of the missing clones reflect an unresolved V gene, and the others are unexplained. V and J calls and clone size are as listed in that table; D and trimming were resolved from the DNA. For this sample there are around 26,000 clones; 65% to 90% appear just once. The top ten clones comprise roughly a third of the sample.

A remark on this clone: It has no known antigen specificity. No clone much larger than this one lies a single base away; base qualities are absent.

Taken from the germline V gene, the CDR1 and CDR2 loops are MNHEY and SVGAGI. Spanning cysteine to phenylalanine, the CDR3 consists of 13 amino acids. This entry keeps only the CDR3 DNA: 39 bases, framed from base 1. Unmatched junction bases come to 8, with V trimmed by 10 bases and J by 5 bases. The receptor comes from a man in his sixties with urothelial cancer. This specimen was PBMCs, taken around atezolizumab (anti-PD-L1) treatment. The chain is made from TRBV6-5 and TRBJ1-1; 9 middle bases align to TRBD1. For the CDR3, the sequence is CAIKGGQGTEAFF. The DNA is TGTGCCATCAAGGGGGGACAGGGTACTGAAGCTTTCTTT.